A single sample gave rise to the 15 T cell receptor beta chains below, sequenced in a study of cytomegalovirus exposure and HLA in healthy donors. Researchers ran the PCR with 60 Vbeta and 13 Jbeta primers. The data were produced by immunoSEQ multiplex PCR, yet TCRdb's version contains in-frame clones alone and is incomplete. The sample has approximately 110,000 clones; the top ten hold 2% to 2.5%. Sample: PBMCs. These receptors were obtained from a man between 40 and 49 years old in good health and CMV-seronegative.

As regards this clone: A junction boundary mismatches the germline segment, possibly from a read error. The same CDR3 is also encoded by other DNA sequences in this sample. This CDR3 reads CASILYNEQFF. CDR3 bases: TGCGCCAGCATACTGTACAATGAGCAGTTCTTC. The gene calls are TRBV6-6 and TRBJ2-1, with no clear D. Germline V gene data show CDR1 as MNHNY and CDR2 as SVGAGI (reference sequence). This CDR3 has 11 residues.

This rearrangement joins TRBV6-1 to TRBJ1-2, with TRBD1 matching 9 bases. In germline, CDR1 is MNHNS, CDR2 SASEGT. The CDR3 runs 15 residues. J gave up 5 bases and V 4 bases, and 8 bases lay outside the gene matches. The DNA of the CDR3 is TGTGCCAGCAGTGCCCCCGGGACAGGGAGGTATGGCTACACCTTC. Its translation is CASSAPGTGRYGYTF.

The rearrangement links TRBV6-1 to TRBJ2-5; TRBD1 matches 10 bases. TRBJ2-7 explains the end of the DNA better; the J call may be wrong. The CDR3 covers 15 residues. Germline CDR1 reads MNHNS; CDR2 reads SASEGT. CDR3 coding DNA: TGTGCCAGCAGTGTTAGGACAGGGGGTCTCGACGAGCAGTACTTC. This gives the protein CASSVRTGGLDEQYF.

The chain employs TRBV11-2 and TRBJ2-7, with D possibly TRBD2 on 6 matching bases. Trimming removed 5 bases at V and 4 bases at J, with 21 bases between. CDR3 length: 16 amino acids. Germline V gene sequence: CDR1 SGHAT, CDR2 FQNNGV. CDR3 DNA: TGTGCCAGCAGCCCAAGTTCTTCGGGAGTTGGGTACGAGCAGTACTTC. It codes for CASSPSSSGVGYEQYF.

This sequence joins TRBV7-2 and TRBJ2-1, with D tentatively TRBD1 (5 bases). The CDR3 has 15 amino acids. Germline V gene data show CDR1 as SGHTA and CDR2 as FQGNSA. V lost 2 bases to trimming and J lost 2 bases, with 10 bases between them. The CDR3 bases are TGTGCCAGCAGCTTATCAGGGCAGCCCTACAATGAGCAGTTCTTC. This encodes CASSLSGQPYNEQFF.

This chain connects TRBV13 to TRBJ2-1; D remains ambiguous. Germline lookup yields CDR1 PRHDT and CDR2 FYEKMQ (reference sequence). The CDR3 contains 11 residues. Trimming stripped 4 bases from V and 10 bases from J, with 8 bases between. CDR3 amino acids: CASSYSSEQFF. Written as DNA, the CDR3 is TGTGCCAGCAGCTATTCCTCGGAGCAGTTCTTC.

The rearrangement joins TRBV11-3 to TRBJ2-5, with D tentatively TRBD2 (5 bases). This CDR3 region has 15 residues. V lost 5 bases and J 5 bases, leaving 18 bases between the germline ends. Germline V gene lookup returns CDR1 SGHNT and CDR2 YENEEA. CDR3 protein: CASSPSDTGLETQYF. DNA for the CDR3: TGTGCCAGCAGCCCGAGTGACACGGGGTTGGAGACCCAGTACTTC.

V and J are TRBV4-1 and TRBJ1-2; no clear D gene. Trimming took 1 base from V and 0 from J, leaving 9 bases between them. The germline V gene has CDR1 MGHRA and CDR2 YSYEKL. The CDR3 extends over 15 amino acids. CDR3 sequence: CASSQVFGSNYGYTF. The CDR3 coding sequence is TGCGCCAGCAGCCAAGTCTTCGGGTCTAACTATGGCTACACCTTC.

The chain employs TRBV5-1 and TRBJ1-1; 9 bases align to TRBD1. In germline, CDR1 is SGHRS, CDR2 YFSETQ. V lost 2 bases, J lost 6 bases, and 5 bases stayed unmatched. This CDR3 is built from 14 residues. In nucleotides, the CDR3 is TGCGCCAGCAGCTTAGAAGACAGGGGGGCTGAAGCTTTCTTT. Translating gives CASSLEDRGAEAFF.

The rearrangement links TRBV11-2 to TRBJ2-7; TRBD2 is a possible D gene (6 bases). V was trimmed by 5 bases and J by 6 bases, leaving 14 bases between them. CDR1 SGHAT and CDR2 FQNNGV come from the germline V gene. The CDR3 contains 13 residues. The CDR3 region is CASSARIGGEQYF. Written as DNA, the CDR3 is TGTGCCAGCAGCGCACGGATCGGGGGCGAGCAGTACTTC.

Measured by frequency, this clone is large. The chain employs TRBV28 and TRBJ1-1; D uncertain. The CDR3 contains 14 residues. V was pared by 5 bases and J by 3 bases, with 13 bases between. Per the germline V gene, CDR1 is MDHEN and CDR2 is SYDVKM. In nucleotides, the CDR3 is TGTGCCAGCAGTGTCGAGGGAGGATACACTGAAGCTTTCTTT. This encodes CASSVEGGYTEAFF.

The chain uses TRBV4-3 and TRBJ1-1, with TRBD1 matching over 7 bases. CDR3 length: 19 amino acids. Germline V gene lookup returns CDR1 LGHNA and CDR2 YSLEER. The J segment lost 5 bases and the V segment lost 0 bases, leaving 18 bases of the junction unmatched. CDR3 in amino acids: CASSQDTARGSSDLTEAFF. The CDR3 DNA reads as TGCGCCAGCAGCCAAGATACGGCCAGGGGGTCGTCTGATCTTACTGAAGCTTTCTTT.

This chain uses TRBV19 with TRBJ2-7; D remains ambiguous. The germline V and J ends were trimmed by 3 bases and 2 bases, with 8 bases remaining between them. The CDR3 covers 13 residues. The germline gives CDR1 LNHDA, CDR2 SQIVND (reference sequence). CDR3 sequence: CASSINSPYEQYF. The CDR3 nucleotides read TGTGCCAGTAGTATCAACAGCCCCTACGAGCAGTACTTC.

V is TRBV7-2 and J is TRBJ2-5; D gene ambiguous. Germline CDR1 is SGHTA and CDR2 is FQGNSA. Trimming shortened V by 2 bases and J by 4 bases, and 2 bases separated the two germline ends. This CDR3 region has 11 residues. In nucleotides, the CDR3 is TGTGCCAGCAGCTTACTAGAGACCCAGTACTTC. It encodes CASSLLETQYF. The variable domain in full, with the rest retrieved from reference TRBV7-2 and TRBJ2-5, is GAGVSQSPSNKVTEKGKDVELRCDPISGHTALYWYRQSLGQGLEFLIYFQGNSAPDKSGLPSDRFSAERTGGSVSTLTIQRTQQEDSAVYLCASSLLETQYFGPGTRLLVL.

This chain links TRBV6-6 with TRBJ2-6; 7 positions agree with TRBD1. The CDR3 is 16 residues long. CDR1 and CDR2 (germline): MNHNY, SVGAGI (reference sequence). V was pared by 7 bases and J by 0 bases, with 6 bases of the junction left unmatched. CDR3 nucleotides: TGTGCCAGCATATACCCAGGGGGCTCTGGGGCCAACGTCCTGACTTTC. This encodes CASIYPGGSGANVLTF.